This TCR beta chain was sequenced in a study of cytomegalovirus exposure and HLA in healthy donors. Study-wide points: TCR clusters originating in the first cohort tended to co-occur in the approximately 130 validation repertoires, according to a later analysis. The study recorded 150 to 200 TCR beta chains that were cytomegalovirus-associated.

Assay used: immunoSEQ multiplex PCR; TCRdb lists only in-frame clones, some missing. The sample yields more than 95,000 clones, 80% to 90% seen once. The CDR3 runs to 16 residues. Trimming shortened V by 0 bases and J by 4 bases, and 15 bases separated the two germline ends. Germline CDR1 and CDR2: LNHNV and YYDKDF (reference sequence). About this clone: The target antigen is unknown.

The sample consisted of PBMCs. V and J are TRBV15 and TRBJ1-1; no clear D gene. The clonotype was recovered from a woman under 30 in good health and CMV-seronegative. The CDR3 spells CATSRDNPLLSTEAFF. In nucleotides, the CDR3 is TGTGCCACCAGCAGAGATAACCCCCTTCTATCCACTGAAGCTTTCTTT.